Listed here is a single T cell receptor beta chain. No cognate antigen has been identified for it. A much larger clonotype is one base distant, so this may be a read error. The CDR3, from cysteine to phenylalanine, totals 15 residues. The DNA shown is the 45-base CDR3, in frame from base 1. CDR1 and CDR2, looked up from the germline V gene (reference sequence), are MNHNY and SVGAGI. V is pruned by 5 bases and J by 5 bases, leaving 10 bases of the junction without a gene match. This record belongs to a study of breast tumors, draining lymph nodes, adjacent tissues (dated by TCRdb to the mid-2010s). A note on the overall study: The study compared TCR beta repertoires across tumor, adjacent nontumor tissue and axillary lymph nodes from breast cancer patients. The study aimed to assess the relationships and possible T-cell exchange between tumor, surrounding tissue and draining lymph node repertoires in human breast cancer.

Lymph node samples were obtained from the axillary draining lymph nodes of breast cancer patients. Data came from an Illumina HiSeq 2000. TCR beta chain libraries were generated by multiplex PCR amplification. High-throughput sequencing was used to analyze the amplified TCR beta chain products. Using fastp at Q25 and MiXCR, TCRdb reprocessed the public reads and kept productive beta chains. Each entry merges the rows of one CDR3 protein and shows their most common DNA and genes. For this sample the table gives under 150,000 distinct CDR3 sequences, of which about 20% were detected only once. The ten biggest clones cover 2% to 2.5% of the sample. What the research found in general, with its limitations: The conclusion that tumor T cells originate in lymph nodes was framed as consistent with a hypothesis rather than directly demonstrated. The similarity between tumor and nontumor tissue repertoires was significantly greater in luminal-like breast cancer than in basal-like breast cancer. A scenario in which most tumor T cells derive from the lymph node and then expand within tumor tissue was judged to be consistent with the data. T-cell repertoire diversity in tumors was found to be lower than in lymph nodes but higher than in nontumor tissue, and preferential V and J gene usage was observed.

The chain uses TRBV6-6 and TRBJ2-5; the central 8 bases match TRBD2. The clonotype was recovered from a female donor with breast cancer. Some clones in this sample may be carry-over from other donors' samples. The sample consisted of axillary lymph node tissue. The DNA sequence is TGTGCCAGCAGTAGCGGGGGATCCAGGGCTGAGACCCAGTACTTC. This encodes CASSSGGSRAETQYF.